The 17 T cell receptor beta chains presented below share a single source sample, sequenced in a study of OX40 agonist ivuxolimab in advanced cancers. This table comes from immunoSEQ multiplex PCR, and its TCRdb copy is limited to in-frame clones, with some not included. In the table there are over 35,000 clones, around 91% of which are singletons. The material was CD4+ or CD8+ T cells sorted from blood, obtained in a trial of the OX40 agonist ivuxolimab. All receptors come from an adult with an advanced solid tumor such as melanoma, head and neck, liver or kidney cancer.

This clone occurred once. V gene TRBV19 combines with J gene TRBJ1-1; D remains unclear. The CDR3 is 14 amino acids. V was trimmed by 7 bases and J by 4 bases, leaving 16 bases between them. The germline gives CDR1 LNHDA, CDR2 SQIVND (reference sequence). CDR3 region: CASNASPGVTEAFF. The CDR3 coding sequence is TGTGCCAGTAATGCCAGCCCCGGGGTCACTGAAGCTTTCTTT.

The rearrangement links TRBV30 to TRBJ2-5; unclear D gene. Deletions cut 2 bases from V and 2 bases from J, with 6 bases between. CDR1 GTSNPN and CDR2 SVGIG come from the germline V gene (reference sequence). The CDR3 loop spans 12 amino acids. The CDR3 bases are TGTGCCTGGAGTCCGCCACAAGAGACCCAGTACTTC. This sequence encodes CAWSPPQETQYF.

The chain combines TRBV30 with TRBJ1-3, with TRBD1 matching over 7 bases. Germline CDR1 is GTSNPN and CDR2 is SVGIG (reference sequence). The CDR3 is made up of 14 amino acids. The V gene end was trimmed by 7 bases and the J gene end by 3 bases; junction bases not matched to a gene: 9. The chain's CDR3 is CAFDRESSGNTIYF. CDR3 sequence (DNA): TGTGCCTTCGACAGGGAGAGTAGTGGAAACACCATATATTTT.

By frequency in the sample, this clone is medium-sized (0.01 to 0.1%). The chain uses TRBV5-1 and TRBJ1-4; tentative D call: TRBD1 (6 bases). Germline V gives CDR1 SGHRS, CDR2 YFSETQ. Trimming left V 0 bases short and J 12 bases short, with 12 bases between. This CDR3 comprises 13 residues. For the CDR3, the DNA is TGCGCCAGCAGCTTGGTATTAGGGGGTGAACTGTTTTTT. Protein: CASSLVLGGELFF.

The chain combines TRBV2 with TRBJ2-7, with 11 nucleotides matching TRBD2. Trimming at V came to 6 bases and at J to 1 base, leaving 5 bases not matched to a gene. This CDR3 region has 15 residues. Germline lookup yields CDR1 SNHLY and CDR2 FYNNEI. Here the CDR3 DNA reads TGTGCCAGCAGGACTACTAGCGGGAGTTCCTACGAGCAGTACTTC. Translation gives CASRTTSGSSYEQYF.

The chain links TRBV19 to TRBJ2-7; D is perhaps TRBD1 (6 bases). This CDR3 comprises 16 residues. Germline CDR1 LNHDA, CDR2 SQIVND (reference sequence). Trimming removed 3 bases at V and 3 bases at J, with 18 bases between. CDR3 sequence (DNA): TGTGCCAGTAGTATGCAGGGGATCAAGGGGGTCTACGAGCAGTACTTC. Translation: CASSMQGIKGVYEQYF. The full variable domain, completed using reference TRBV19 and TRBJ2-7, is DGGITQSPKYLFRKEGQNVTLSCEQNLNHDAMYWYRQDPGQGLRLIYYSQIVNDFQKGDIAEGYSVSREKKESFPLTVTSAQKNPTAFYLCASSMQGIKGVYEQYFGPGTRLTVT.

The chain couples TRBV28 to TRBJ2-3, with D perhaps matching TRBD2 (5 bases). This CDR3 spans 13 amino acids. Per germline, CDR1 MDHEN and CDR2 SYDVKM. V lost 6 bases and J lost 3, with 10 bases in between. The CDR3 sequence is CASSFTRTDTQYF. Here the CDR3 DNA reads TGTGCCAGCAGCTTCACTAGGACAGATACGCAGTATTTT.

The chain uses TRBV7-8 and TRBJ1-2; 8 nucleotides align to TRBD1. The germline gives CDR1 SGHVS, CDR2 FQNEAQ. The CDR3 covers 12 residues. V shed 4 bases and J 7 bases; nucleotides not matched to a gene: 2. DNA for the CDR3: TGTGCCAGCAGCTCAGGACAGGGTGGCTACACCTTC. Protein: CASSSGQGGYTF.

This clone was counted once. The gene calls are TRBV9 and TRBJ1-3; perhaps TRBD1 as D (5 bases). Between the trimmed V and J ends, which lost 0 bases and 4 bases, there was a span of 11 bases. The CDR3 contains 15 residues. Germline CDR1 is SGDLS and CDR2 is YYNGEE. CDR3 in amino acids: CASSVGAGLGNTIYF. CDR3 bases: TGTGCCAGCAGCGTAGGGGCAGGGTTAGGAAACACCATATATTTT.

This clone was seen a handful of times. This chain joins TRBV4-1 and TRBJ2-1, with D unresolved. Germline V gene sequence: CDR1 MGHRA, CDR2 YSYEKL. Trimming removed 4 bases at V and 5 bases at J, with 12 bases between. The CDR3 has 14 residues. The CDR3 here is CASSPIVHHNEQFF. CDR3 nucleotides: TGCGCCAGCAGCCCGATCGTGCACCACAATGAGCAGTTCTTC.

The rearrangement uses TRBV10-2 and TRBJ1-5, with 12 positions matching TRBD1. The CDR3 is made up of 14 amino acids. V was pared by 6 bases and J by 6 bases, with 3 bases of the junction left unmatched. Germline CDR1 and CDR2: WSHSY and SAAADI. The CDR3: CASRGTGGSQPQHF. CDR3 in DNA: TGCGCCAGCAGAGGGACAGGGGGCAGTCAGCCCCAGCATTTT.

J is TRBJ2-1 and V is TRBV5-1, with unresolved D. This CDR3 has 12 amino acids. Trimming shortened V by 3 bases and J by 9 bases, and 10 bases separated the two germline ends. Per germline, CDR1 SGHRS and CDR2 YFSETQ. DNA for the CDR3: TGCGCCAGCAGCTCCCAGCAAGGTGAGCAGTTCTTC. Its protein product is CASSSQQGEQFF.

This sequence joins TRBV28 and TRBJ2-7; possible D gene TRBD1, 6 bases. The CDR3 sequence is 14 residues long. Germline V CDR1 and CDR2: MDHEN, SYDVKM. Trimming cost V 5 bases and J 2 bases, with 13 bases left between them. The CDR3 nucleotides read TGTGCCAGCAGTCAAGCGACAGGCACCTACGAGCAGTACTTC. Protein sequence: CASSQATGTYEQYF. Using reference TRBV28 and TRBJ2-7 for the parts outside the CDR3, the full variable domain is DVKVTQSSRYLVKRTGEKVFLECVQDMDHENMFWYRQDPGLGLRLIYFSYDVKMKEKGDIPEGYSVSREKKERFSLILESASTNQTSMYLCASSQATGTYEQYFGPGTRLTVT.

The chain carries TRBV10-3 and TRBJ2-1; the D is unclear. The CDR3 extends over 15 amino acids. The V and J ends lost 1 base and 0 bases respectively, with 7 bases between them. Germline V gene sequence: CDR1 ENHRY, CDR2 SYGVKD. Here the CDR3 DNA reads TGTGCCATCAGTGAGTTGAGGAGCTCCTACAATGAGCAGTTCTTC. It is translated as CAISELRSSYNEQFF.

On this clone itself: Other DNA sequences in the sample encode the same CDR3. The chain couples TRBV5-1 to TRBJ1-2, with TRBD1 identical over 7 bases. From germline, CDR1 is SGHRS and CDR2 YFSETQ. The CDR3 contains 15 residues. J gave up 4 bases and V 4 bases, and 10 bases lay outside the gene matches. In DNA, the CDR3 is TGCGCCAGCAGCCCGGGGGACAGTCTTTCCTATGGCTACACCTTC. Its translation is CASSPGDSLSYGYTF.

This clone has more than one count but fewer than ten. The gene calls are TRBV14 and TRBJ2-7; weak D call: TRBD1 (5 bases). This CDR3 is built from 14 residues. CDR1 is SGHDN and CDR2 is FVKESK in the germline V gene. Trimming left V 4 bases short and J 2 bases short, with 12 bases between. The CDR3 is CASSRGLLPYEQYF. The CDR3 DNA is TGTGCCAGCAGCCGGGGCTTGTTACCCTACGAGCAGTACTTC. The full variable domain, with the rest looked up from reference TRBV14 and TRBJ2-7, is EAGVTQFPSHSVIEKGQTVTLRCDPISGHDNLYWYRRVMGKEIKFLLHFVKESKQDESGMPNNRFLAERTGGTYSTLKVQPAELEDSGVYFCASSRGLLPYEQYFGPGTRLTVT.

This clone was recorded only once. The chain employs TRBV6-6 and TRBJ1-1; 7 positions agree with TRBD1. In germline, CDR1 is MNHNY, CDR2 SVGAGI (reference sequence). The CDR3 extends over 14 amino acids. V shed 7 bases and J 11 bases; nucleotides not matched to a gene: 16. In nucleotides, the CDR3 is TGTGCCAGCACCCAAGCCGGACAGGAGGTCGGGGCTTTCTTT. Amino acid sequence: CASTQAGQEVGAFF.